The T cell receptor (beta chain) described here comes from a study of cytomegalovirus exposure and HLA in healthy donors. Study-wide results and caveats: Reportedly, a later analysis found an Asian-associated ancestry cluster had fewer N-insertions than the approximately 670-donor mean.

Remarks on this clone: The antigen is not known.

It was with 60 Vbeta and 13 Jbeta primers that the PCR ran. Profiled with immunoSEQ multiplex PCR; TCRdb holds only in-frame clones, not every one. In all, the sample yields around 80,000 clones. The donors were healthy bone marrow donors. Losses at the gene ends were 5 bases for V and 1 base for J; bases not matched to a gene: 19. Germline values: CDR1 SGHRS, CDR2 YFSETQ. CDR3 size: 19 residues. Sequenced sample: PBMCs. The chain couples TRBV5-1 to TRBJ1-1; 8 bases are a match to TRBD1. The receptor was isolated from a man between 35 and 55 years old in good health and CMV-seronegative. The CDR3 reads CASSLNPGTGGITNTEAFF. Here the CDR3 DNA reads TGCGCCAGCAGTTTAAATCCCGGGACAGGAGGGATTACGAACACTGAAGCTTTCTTT.